A single sample is the source of the 19 T cell receptor beta chains below, sequenced in a study of blood T cell repertoires in COVID-19. Method: immunoSEQ multiplex PCR; TCRdb's copy keeps in-frame clones and lacks some. The data contain 130,000 to 150,000 clones, approximately 86% of them singletons. Specimen: peripheral blood. All receptors come from a man between 65 and 80 years old with acute or convalescent COVID-19.

This clone was detected once. This chain links TRBV5-4 with TRBJ2-1; the match to TRBD2 covers 11 bases. The CDR3 contains 15 residues. Germline CDR1 and CDR2: SGHNT and YYREEE (reference sequence). The ends lost 6 bases at V and 10 bases at J; junction bases unmatched: 12. The CDR3 reads CASIRSTSGVGEQFF. CDR3 coding DNA: TGTGCCAGCATTCGGTCGACTAGCGGGGTAGGGGAGCAGTTCTTC.

CDR3 DNA: TGTGCCACCAAACAGACCCTCTACGAGCAGTACTTC. Translating it yields CATKQTLYEQYF. The rearrangement links TRBV6-5 to TRBJ2-7, with no clear D. The V gene's germline CDR1 is MNHEY and CDR2 SVGAGI. CDR3 size: 12 residues. The V and J ends lost 10 bases and 3 bases respectively, with 13 bases between them.

This chain connects TRBV5-1 to TRBJ2-7, with D possibly matching TRBD1 (6 bases). Germline loops: CDR1 SGHRS, CDR2 YFSETQ. This CDR3 has 16 amino acids. V lost 6 bases to trimming and J lost 0 bases, with 19 bases between them. The CDR3 sequence is CASTLSTGSSSYEQYF. The CDR3 DNA reads TGCGCCAGCACCTTATCGACAGGATCGAGCTCCTACGAGCAGTACTTC.

The V gene is TRBV4-1, the J gene TRBJ2-1; 7 nucleotides line up with TRBD1. The CDR3 loop spans 15 amino acids. Trimming took 5 bases from V and 5 from J; bases not matched to a gene: 9. Looked up from germline, CDR1 is MGHRA and CDR2 is YSYEKL. This chain's CDR3 is CASSLGGQNHNEQFF. Written as DNA, the CDR3 is TGCGCCAGCAGCTTAGGGGGACAGAACCACAATGAGCAGTTCTTC.

The rearrangement links TRBV7-2 to TRBJ2-3; TRBD2 agrees at 7 bases. In germline, CDR1 is SGHTA, CDR2 FQGNSA. Trimming cost V 0 bases and J 2 bases; bases outside gene matches: 2. The CDR3 runs to 15 residues. CDR3 residues: CASSLASGFTDTQYF. CDR3 nucleotides: TGTGCCAGCAGCTTAGCTAGCGGGTTCACAGATACGCAGTATTTT.

The V call is TRBV7-9, the J call TRBJ2-2; TRBD2 aligns across 9 bases. Germline loops: CDR1 SEHNR, CDR2 FQNEAQ (reference sequence). There are 17 residues in the CDR3. The J segment lost 1 base and the V segment lost 1 base, leaving 4 bases of the junction unmatched. The CDR3 sequence: CASSLEPSGENTGELFF. CDR3 DNA sequence: TGTGCCAGCAGCTTAGAGCCTAGCGGGGAGAACACCGGGGAGCTGTTTTTT.

The chain joins TRBV3-1 (or the pseudogene TRBV3-2) to TRBJ2-2; D uncertain. The V end lost 2 bases, the J end lost 6 bases, and 7 bases lay between the germline ends. The CDR3 has 13 residues. The V gene's germline CDR1 is LGHDT and CDR2 YNNKEL (reference sequence). The CDR3 here is CASSQKRAGELFF. In DNA, the CDR3 is TGTGCCAGCAGCCAAAAAAGAGCCGGGGAGCTGTTTTTT.

This clone was observed a handful of times. CDR3 sequence: CASSSWTGRGYTF. CDR3 nucleotide sequence: TGTGCCAGCAGCTCGTGGACAGGCCGGGGGTACACCTTC. The chain carries TRBV5-8 and TRBJ1-2; 7 positions match TRBD1. The J segment lost 11 bases and the V segment lost 3 bases, leaving 10 bases of the junction unmatched. Per germline, CDR1 SGHTS and CDR2 YDEGEE. The CDR3 runs to 13 residues.

This clone was recorded only once. The chain links TRBV15 to TRBJ1-4, with 9 positions matching TRBD1. The ends lost 6 bases at V and 11 bases at J; junction bases unmatched: 10. CDR3 length: 14 residues. From germline, CDR1 is LNHNV and CDR2 YYDKDF (reference sequence). CDR3 residues: CATRFPGQGDKLFF. CDR3 nucleotide sequence: TGTGCCACCAGGTTCCCGGGACAGGGAGACAAACTGTTTTTT. Supplemented by reference TRBV15 and TRBJ1-4, the full variable domain reads DAMVIQNPRYQVTQFGKPVTLSCSQTLNHNVMYWYQQKSSQAPKLLFHYYDKDFNNEADTPDNFQSRRPNTSFCFLDIRSPGLGDTAMYLCATRFPGQGDKLFFGSGTQLSVL.

The V and J genes are TRBV7-6 and TRBJ2-1, with 10 bases identical to TRBD2. The CDR3 consists of 15 residues. The junction had 4 bases not matched to a gene; V was cut back by 5 bases and J by 3 bases. CDR1 is SGHVS and CDR2 is FNYEAQ in the germline V gene. The CDR3 nucleotides are TGTGCCAGCAGCGACGGACTAGCGGACTACAATGAGCAGTTCTTC. This translates into CASSDGLADYNEQFF.

The genes are TRBV6-5 and TRBJ2-2, with D possibly matching TRBD1 (7 bases). V lost 6 bases to trimming and J lost 5 bases, with 13 bases between them. The CDR3 extends over 14 amino acids. The germline gives CDR1 MNHEY, CDR2 SVGAGI. The CDR3 DNA reads TGTGCCAGCAGCTCAGGGGGGTGGACCGGGGAGCTGTTTTTT. This codes for CASSSGGWTGELFF.

This chain connects TRBV7-2 to TRBJ2-3; 14 bases map to TRBD2. This CDR3 is 16 amino acids long. The germline CDR1 and CDR2 sequences are SGHTA and FQGNSA. J lost 5 bases, V lost 3 bases, and 4 bases had no gene match. CDR3 amino acids: CASSFSGTSGGDTQYF. CDR3 DNA sequence: TGTGCCAGCAGCTTCTCCGGGACTAGCGGGGGAGATACGCAGTATTTT.

In DNA, the CDR3 is TGTGCCAGCAGCTTTCCACAGGGGGCTGGGGAGACCCAGTACTTC. Its protein is CASSFPQGAGETQYF. The chain joins TRBV7-9 to TRBJ2-5; 9 nucleotides align to TRBD1. The V gene's germline CDR1 is SEHNR and CDR2 FQNEAQ (reference sequence). V was clipped by 3 bases and J by 5 bases; unmatched bases: 7. CDR3 size: 15 residues. Looking up the rest from reference TRBV7-9 and TRBJ2-5 gives the full variable domain: DTGVSQNPRHKITKRGQNVTFRCDPISEHNRLYWYRQTLGQGPEFLTYFQNEAQLEKSRLLSDRFSAERPKGSFSTLEIQRTEQGDSAMYLCASSFPQGAGETQYFGPGTRLLVL.

This clone was counted a single time. The chain couples TRBV5-1 to TRBJ2-7; a possible D gene is TRBD1 (6 bases). CDR1 and CDR2 (germline): SGHRS, YFSETQ. V was pared by 5 bases and J by 0 bases, with 15 bases between. The CDR3 sequence is 15 residues long. CDR3 in amino acids: CASRLGTSFSYEQYF. The CDR3 DNA reads TGCGCCAGCAGGCTTGGGACATCTTTCTCCTACGAGCAGTACTTC.

This chain links TRBV27 with TRBJ2-7, with D perhaps TRBD2 (5 bases). Per germline, CDR1 MNHEY and CDR2 SMNVEV (reference sequence). V was trimmed by 3 bases and J by 2 bases, leaving 11 bases between them. This CDR3 contains 14 residues. Written as DNA, the CDR3 is TGTGCCAGCAGTTTCCGGCACGGGGCCTACGAGCAGTACTTC. As protein: CASSFRHGAYEQYF.

V is TRBV6-1 and J is TRBJ1-4; tentatively, D is TRBD1 (5 bases). The ends were cut back, 2 bases at V and 3 bases at J, with 13 bases in the middle. CDR3 length: 16 residues. CDR1 and CDR2 from the germline V gene are MNHNS and SASEGT. DNA for the CDR3: TGTGCCAGCAGTGAAACGTTCGGGACTGCTAATGAAAAACTGTTTTTT. Amino acids: CASSETFGTANEKLFF.

The chain links TRBV6-5 to TRBJ1-4, with D hard to call. Germline lookup yields CDR1 MNHEY and CDR2 SVGAGI. This CDR3 region has 16 residues. Trimming stripped 0 bases from V and 8 bases from J, with 16 bases between. CDR3 region: CASSYSNEGSWEKLFF. The CDR3 nucleotides are TGTGCCAGCAGTTACTCGAATGAGGGCAGCTGGGAAAAACTGTTTTTT.

V and J are TRBV7-9 and TRBJ2-7; TRBD2 matches 12 bases. Trimming took 1 base from V and 5 from J; bases not matched to a gene: 6. Germline assignment: CDR1 SEHNR and CDR2 FQNEAQ (reference sequence). The CDR3 length is 16 residues. The CDR3 region has the DNA TGTGCCAGCAGCTTAGTTCTAGCGGGGGGGCTCCACGAGCAGTACTTC. It translates to CASSLVLAGGLHEQYF.

This clone was seen just once. The CDR3 nucleotides read TGTGCCAGCAGCCCGGGACTAACTAATGAAAAACTGTTTTTT. Amino acids: CASSPGLTNEKLFF. V gene TRBV5-4 combines with J gene TRBJ1-4, with D possibly TRBD1 on 5 matching bases. The V end lost 4 bases, the J end lost 1 base, and 8 bases lay between the germline ends. CDR1 is SGHNT and CDR2 is YYREEE in the germline V gene (reference sequence). The CDR3 runs 14 residues.